What follows are 20 T cell receptor beta chains derived from one specimen sequenced in a study of blood T cells in healthy people across ages. For the second PCR, which ran for about 6 to 11 cycles, a sample-barcoded 5' primer and a J-beta primer mix were used. TCRdb processed the 5' RACE reads anew with MiXCR; each CDR3 protein has one entry. The sample has around 710,000 distinct CDR3 sequences, 40% to 45% seen once. Sequencing was carried out using blood. All receptors derive from a woman aged 55 to 70 in good health.

The J gene is TRBJ2-4, the V gene TRBV11-2; 7 bases align to TRBD2. V shed 2 bases and J 6 bases; nucleotides not matched to a gene: 4. The V gene's germline CDR1 is SGHAT and CDR2 FQNNGV. The CDR3 covers 14 residues. The CDR3 nucleotides read TGTGCCAGCAGCTTATCCGGGAGGCTAAACATTCAGTACTTC. This encodes CASSLSGRLNIQYF.

The CDR3 region has the DNA TGTGCTAGTGGTTTGGTACCTATGGGGACTGAAGCTTTCTTT. As protein: CASGLVPMGTEAFF. The chain recombines TRBV12-5 with TRBJ1-1; D gene ambiguous. Trimming stripped 0 bases from V and 5 bases from J, with 10 bases between. Germline assignment: CDR1 LGHNT and CDR2 FRNRAP. CDR3 length: 14 residues.

This clonotype was detected only once. This chain uses TRBV7-3 with TRBJ2-2, with 8 bases identical to TRBD1. From germline, CDR1 is SGHTA and CDR2 FQGTGA. The CDR3 runs to 15 residues. With V trimmed by 5 bases and J by 2 bases, 4 bases remained unmatched. The CDR3 DNA sequence: TGTGCCAGCAGCCCGGGACAGGATAACACCGGGGAGCTGTTTTTT. This gives the protein CASSPGQDNTGELFF.

The chain joins TRBV4-3 to TRBJ2-7, with 9 positions matching TRBD1. The length of the CDR3 is 14 residues. V lost 5 bases, J lost 0 bases, and 2 bases stayed unmatched. CDR1 is LGHNA, CDR2 YSLEER, per germline. The CDR3 here is CASSADRGSYEQYF. The DNA for the CDR3 is TGCGCCAGCAGCGCGGACAGGGGCTCCTACGAGCAGTACTTC.

This clonotype has a handful of counts. The chain recombines TRBV7-2 with TRBJ2-3, with TRBD2 as a possible D gene (5 bases). The V gene lost 6 bases and the J gene lost 1 base, with 17 bases spanning the gap. The germline V gene encodes CDR1 SGHTA and CDR2 FQGNSA. The CDR3 is made up of 16 amino acids. The DNA for the CDR3 is TGTGCCAGCAGTCGGGGAGACGTCTTACGCACAGATACGCAGTATTTT. Protein product: CASSRGDVLRTDTQYF.

With regard to this clonotype: It may be a read error: a sequence one base away is much more abundant. This chain joins TRBV6-2 or TRBV6-3 and TRBJ2-1; D is ambiguous. The CDR3 runs 11 residues. Germline lookup yields CDR1 MNHEY and CDR2 SVGEGT. The CDR3 loop reads CASSHRNERFF. The CDR3 coding sequence is TGTGCCAGCAGTCACAGAAATGAGCGGTTCTTC.

V usage is TRBV5-1 and J usage is TRBJ2-3; D is uncertain. CDR1 and CDR2 (germline): SGHRS, YFSETQ. V gave up 4 bases and J gave up 4 bases, with 16 bases separating them. CDR3 length equals 15 residues. The CDR3 coding sequence is TGCGCCAGCAGCCTGCTTGTCCCGTGGGCAGATACGCAGTATTTT. Protein: CASSLLVPWADTQYF.

CDR3: CASSLLRSTQYF. The CDR3 bases are TGTGCCAGCAGCTTATTACGGTCCACCCAGTACTTC. J is TRBJ2-7 and V is TRBV11-2; D is unclear. Trimming removed 2 bases at V and 10 bases at J, with 12 bases between. The CDR3 is 12 amino acids. Germline V lookup: CDR1 SGHAT, CDR2 FQNNGV.

As to this clonotype: This could be a read error, since a much larger clone is one nucleotide away. The chain couples TRBV4-3 to TRBJ2-4; D unclear. Germline CDR1 LGHNA, CDR2 YSLEER. The CDR3 loop spans 16 amino acids. Trimming stripped 0 bases from V and 13 bases from J, with 22 bases between. The CDR3 coding sequence is TGCGCCAGCAGCCAAGATGTCGTGCGACTGTCCTACGGGCAGTACTTC. Translation: CASSQDVVRLSYGQYF.

This sequence joins TRBV20-1 and TRBJ2-2; D not resolved. This CDR3 comprises 12 residues. The V and J ends lost 6 bases and 6 bases respectively, with 11 bases between them. Germline lookup yields CDR1 DFQATT and CDR2 SNEGSKA (reference sequence). CDR3 DNA sequence: TGCAGTGCCAGACAAGGACCCGGGGAGCTGTTTTTT. Amino acid sequence: CSARQGPGELFF.

The chain joins TRBV29-1 to TRBJ2-7; TRBD2 matches 7 bases. Germline CDR1 reads SQVTM; CDR2 reads ANQGSEA. Germline trimming cut 6 bases from V and 2 bases from J; bases unmatched to any gene: 7. This CDR3 region has 13 residues. Written as DNA, the CDR3 is TGCAGCGTGAGGGATGGACTAGCCTACGAGCAGTACTTC. Its protein product is CSVRDGLAYEQYF.

The chain carries TRBV27 and TRBJ2-1; 9 bases are shared with TRBD1. V shed 0 bases, J shed 11 bases, and the junction held 8 bases outside the gene matches. The CDR3 has 15 amino acids. Germline CDR1 and CDR2: MNHEY and SMNVEV (reference sequence). The CDR3 coding sequence is TGTGCCAGCAGTTTATCAGGGACAGGGCGAAATAAGCAGTTCTTC. Translating gives CASSLSGTGRNKQFF.

V and J are TRBV20-1 and TRBJ2-5, with D perhaps matching TRBD1 (6 bases). The CDR3 has 12 residues. Germline CDR1 reads DFQATT; CDR2 reads SNEGSKA (reference sequence). V was trimmed by 5 bases and J by 13 bases, leaving 20 bases between them. The DNA of the CDR3 is TGCAGTGCTGAGGACCCCCAGGGGTCGGGGTACTTC. This gives the protein CSAEDPQGSGYF.

In this sample, this clonotype turned up a few times. V is TRBV5-1 and J is TRBJ2-5; D is unclear. The V gene lost 0 bases and the J gene lost 4 bases, with 10 bases spanning the gap. The CDR3 runs to 14 residues. Per the germline V gene, CDR1 is SGHRS and CDR2 is YFSETQ. CDR3 DNA: TGCGCCAGCAGCTTGGGAAGGGCTTTAGAGACCCAGTACTTC. Translating it yields CASSLGRALETQYF.

The V and J genes are TRBV29-1 and TRBJ2-1; D is perhaps TRBD2 (6 bases). CDR3 length: 15 residues. The V gene lost 4 bases and the J gene lost 0 bases, with 13 bases spanning the gap. The germline CDR1 and CDR2 sequences are SQVTM and ANQGSEA. CDR3 DNA sequence: TGCAGCGTTGTTATTAGCGGTAGCTCCTACAATGAGCAGTTCTTC. This encodes CSVVISGSSYNEQFF.

About this clonotype: The junction differs from germline at one of its ends, possibly a read error. The rearrangement uses TRBV9 and TRBJ2-5; 8 bases map to TRBD1. The CDR3 contains 17 residues. Germline values: CDR1 SGDLS, CDR2 YYNGEE. In DNA form, the CDR3 reads TGTACCAGCAGCGCACCCCGGGACAGGTCATGGGGAGAGACCCAGTACTTC. It specifies CTSSAPRDRSWGETQYF.

Worth noting for this clonotype: This sequence may be a read error, since a much larger clone differs from it by one base. V usage is TRBV7-2 and J usage is TRBJ2-1; D is tentatively TRBD1 or TRBD2 (5 bases each). The CDR3 length is 14 residues. The V gene's germline CDR1 is SGHTA and CDR2 FQGNSA. The CDR3 here is CASILDRSGGEQFF. The CDR3 bases are TGTGCCAGCATCTTAGATAGATCTGGGGGTGAGCAGTTCTTC.

This clonotype was found a few times. This rearrangement joins TRBV5-6 to TRBJ1-2; 7 nucleotides align to TRBD1. The CDR3 is 14 amino acids. Germline assignment: CDR1 SGHDT and CDR2 YYEEEE. Trimming at V came to 4 bases and at J to 2 bases, leaving 5 bases not matched to a gene. The CDR3 DNA reads TGTGCCAGCAGCAACTTACAGGGGAACTATGGCTACACCTTC. Translating it yields CASSNLQGNYGYTF.

V and J are TRBV20-1 and TRBJ1-2, with 9 bases that match TRBD1. V trimming: 5 bases; J trimming: 3 bases; junction bases outside the gene matches: 7. The germline V gene encodes CDR1 DFQATT and CDR2 SNEGSKA (reference sequence). The CDR3 is made up of 14 amino acids. CDR3 residues: CSAGGGQGDYGYTF. The CDR3 nucleotides are TGCAGTGCTGGGGGGGGACAGGGTGACTATGGCTACACCTTC.

The chain employs TRBV9 and TRBJ2-7, with 7 bases matching TRBD1. CDR1 is SGDLS, CDR2 YYNGEE, per germline. This CDR3 has 17 amino acids. The junction had 9 bases not matched to a gene; V was cut back by 0 bases and J by 0 bases. This CDR3 reads CASSVGHVGQPSYEQYF. In nucleotides, the CDR3 is TGTGCCAGCAGCGTAGGGCATGTGGGACAGCCCTCCTACGAGCAGTACTTC. The full variable domain, completed using reference TRBV9 and TRBJ2-7, is DSGVTQTPKHLITATGQRVTLRCSPRSGDLSVYWYQQSLDQGLQFLIQYYNGEERAKGNILERFSAQQFPDLHSELNLSSLELGDSALYFCASSVGHVGQPSYEQYFGPGTRLTVT.